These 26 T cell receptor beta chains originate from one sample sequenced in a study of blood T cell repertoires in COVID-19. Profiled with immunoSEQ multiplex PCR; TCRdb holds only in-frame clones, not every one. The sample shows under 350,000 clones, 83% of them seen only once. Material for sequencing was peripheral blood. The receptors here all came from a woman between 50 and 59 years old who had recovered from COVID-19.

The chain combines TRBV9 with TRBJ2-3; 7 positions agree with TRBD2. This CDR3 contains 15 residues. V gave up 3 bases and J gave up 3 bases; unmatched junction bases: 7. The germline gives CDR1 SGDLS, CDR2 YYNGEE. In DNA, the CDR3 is TGTGCCAGCAGCGCGACTAGCCCGCGGACAGATACGCAGTATTTT. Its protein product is CASSATSPRTDTQYF.

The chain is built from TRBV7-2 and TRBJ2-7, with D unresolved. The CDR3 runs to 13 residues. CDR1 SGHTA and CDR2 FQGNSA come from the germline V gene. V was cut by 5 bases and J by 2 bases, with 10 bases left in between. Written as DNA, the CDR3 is TGTGCCAGCAGCCCCCGTTTTGCCTACGAGCAGTACTTC. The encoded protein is CASSPRFAYEQYF.

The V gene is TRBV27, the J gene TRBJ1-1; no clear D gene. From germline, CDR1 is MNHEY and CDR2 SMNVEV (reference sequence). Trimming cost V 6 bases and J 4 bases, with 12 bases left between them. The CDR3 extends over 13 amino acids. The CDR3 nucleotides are TGTGCCAGCAGCCTAGCGAGTACCACTGAAGCTTTCTTT. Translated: CASSLASTTEAFF.

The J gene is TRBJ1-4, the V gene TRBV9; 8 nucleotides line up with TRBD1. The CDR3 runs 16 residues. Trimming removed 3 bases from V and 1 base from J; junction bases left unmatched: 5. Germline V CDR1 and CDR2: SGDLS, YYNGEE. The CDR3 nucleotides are TGTGCCAGCAGCGCCGGACAGGGAGGAACTAATGAAAAACTGTTTTTT. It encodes CASSAGQGGTNEKLFF. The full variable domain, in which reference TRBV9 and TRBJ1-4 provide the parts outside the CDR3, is DSGVTQTPKHLITATGQRVTLRCSPRSGDLSVYWYQQSLDQGLQFLIQYYNGEERAKGNILERFSAQQFPDLHSELNLSSLELGDSALYFCASSAGQGGTNEKLFFGSGTQLSVL.

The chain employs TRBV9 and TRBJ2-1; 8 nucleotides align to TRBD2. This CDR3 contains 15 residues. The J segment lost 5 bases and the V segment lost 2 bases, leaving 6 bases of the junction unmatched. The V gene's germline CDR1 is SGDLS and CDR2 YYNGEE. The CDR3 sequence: CASSVGAGGHNEQFF. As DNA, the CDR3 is TGTGCCAGCAGCGTCGGGGCGGGAGGCCACAATGAGCAGTTCTTC.

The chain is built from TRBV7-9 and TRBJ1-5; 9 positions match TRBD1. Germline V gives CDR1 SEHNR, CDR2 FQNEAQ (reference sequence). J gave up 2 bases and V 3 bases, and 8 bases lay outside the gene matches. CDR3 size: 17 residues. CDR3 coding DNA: TGTGCCAGCAGCTTGGGACAGGGCATGATGGGCAATCAGCCCCAGCATTTT. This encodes CASSLGQGMMGNQPQHF.

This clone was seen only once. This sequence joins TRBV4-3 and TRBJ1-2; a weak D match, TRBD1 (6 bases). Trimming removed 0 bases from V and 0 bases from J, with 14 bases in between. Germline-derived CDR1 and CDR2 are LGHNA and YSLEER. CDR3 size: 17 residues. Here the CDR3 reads CASSQEVRGTTNYGYTF. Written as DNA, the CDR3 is TGCGCCAGCAGCCAAGAGGTCAGGGGTACTACTAACTATGGCTACACCTTC.

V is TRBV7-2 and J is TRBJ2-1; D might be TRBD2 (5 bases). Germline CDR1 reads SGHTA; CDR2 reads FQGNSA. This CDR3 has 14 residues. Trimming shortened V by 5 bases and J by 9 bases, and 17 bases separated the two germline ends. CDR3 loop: CASSIEGRFGEQFF. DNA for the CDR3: TGTGCCAGCAGCATCGAGGGTCGTTTTGGTGAGCAGTTCTTC.

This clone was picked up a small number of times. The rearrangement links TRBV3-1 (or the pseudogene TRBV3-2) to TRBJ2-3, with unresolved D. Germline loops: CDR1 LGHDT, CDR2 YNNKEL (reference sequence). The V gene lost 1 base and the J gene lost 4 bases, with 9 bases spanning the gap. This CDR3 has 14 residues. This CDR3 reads CASSQATVSDTQYF. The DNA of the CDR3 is TGTGCCAGCAGCCAAGCCACAGTTTCAGATACGCAGTATTTT.

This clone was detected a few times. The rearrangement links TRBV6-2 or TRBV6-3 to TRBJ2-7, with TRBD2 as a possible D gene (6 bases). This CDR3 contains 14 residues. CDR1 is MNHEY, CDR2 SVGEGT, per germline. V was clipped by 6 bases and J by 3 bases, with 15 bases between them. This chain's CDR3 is CASRPPAGGYEQYF. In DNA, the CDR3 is TGTGCCAGCAGGCCTCCAGCGGGCGGCTACGAGCAGTACTTC.

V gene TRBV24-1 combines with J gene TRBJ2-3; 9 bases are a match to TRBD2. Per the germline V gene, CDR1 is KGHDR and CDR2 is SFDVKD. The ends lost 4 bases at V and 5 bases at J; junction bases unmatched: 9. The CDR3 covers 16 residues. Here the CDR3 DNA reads TGTGCCACCAGTGAATATCGCGGGGGGGCAAGAGATACGCAGTATTTT. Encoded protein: CATSEYRGGARDTQYF.

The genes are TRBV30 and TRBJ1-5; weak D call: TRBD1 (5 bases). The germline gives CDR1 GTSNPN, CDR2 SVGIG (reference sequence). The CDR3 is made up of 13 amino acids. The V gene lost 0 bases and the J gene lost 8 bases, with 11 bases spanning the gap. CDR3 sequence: CAWSVLWGEPQHF. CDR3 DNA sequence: TGTGCCTGGAGTGTACTATGGGGGGAGCCCCAGCATTTT.

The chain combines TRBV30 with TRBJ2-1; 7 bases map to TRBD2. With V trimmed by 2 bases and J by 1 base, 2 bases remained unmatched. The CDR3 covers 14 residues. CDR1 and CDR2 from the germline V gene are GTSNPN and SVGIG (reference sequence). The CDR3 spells CAWSRGGSYNEQFF. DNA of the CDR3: TGTGCCTGGAGTAGGGGAGGGTCCTACAATGAGCAGTTCTTC.

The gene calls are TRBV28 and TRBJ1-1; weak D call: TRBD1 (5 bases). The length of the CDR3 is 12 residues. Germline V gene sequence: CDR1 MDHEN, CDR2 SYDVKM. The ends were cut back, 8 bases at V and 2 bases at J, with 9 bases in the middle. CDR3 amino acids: CASVRANTEAFF. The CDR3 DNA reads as TGTGCCAGCGTCAGGGCTAACACTGAAGCTTTCTTT.

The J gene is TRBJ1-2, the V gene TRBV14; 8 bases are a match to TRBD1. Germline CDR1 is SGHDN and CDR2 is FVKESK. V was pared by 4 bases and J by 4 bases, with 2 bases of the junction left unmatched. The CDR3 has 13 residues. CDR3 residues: CASSPGQAYGYTF. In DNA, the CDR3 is TGTGCCAGCAGCCCGGGACAGGCCTATGGCTACACCTTC.

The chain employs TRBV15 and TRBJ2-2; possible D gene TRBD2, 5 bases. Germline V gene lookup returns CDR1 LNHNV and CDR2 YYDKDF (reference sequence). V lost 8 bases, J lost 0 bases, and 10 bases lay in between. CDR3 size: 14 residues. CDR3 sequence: CATLVAPNTGELFF. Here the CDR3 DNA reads TGTGCCACCTTGGTAGCGCCGAACACCGGGGAGCTGTTTTTT.

Written as DNA, the CDR3 is TGTGCCAGCAGTGGGTACTACAGGGCGGGCGCTGGGGCCAACGTCCTGACTTTC. It translates to CASSGYYRAGAGANVLTF. The rearrangement joins TRBV6-1 to TRBJ2-6, with a possible D match to TRBD1 (6 bases). Trimming shortened V by 4 bases and J by 2 bases, and 18 bases separated the two germline ends. In germline, CDR1 is MNHNS, CDR2 SASEGT. The length of the CDR3 is 18 residues.

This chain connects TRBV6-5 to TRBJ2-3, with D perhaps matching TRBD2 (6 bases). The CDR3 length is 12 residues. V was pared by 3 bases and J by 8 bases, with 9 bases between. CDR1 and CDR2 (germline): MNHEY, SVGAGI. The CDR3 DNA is TGTGCCAGCAGTTATCCCGGGGGTACGCAGTATTTT. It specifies CASSYPGGTQYF.

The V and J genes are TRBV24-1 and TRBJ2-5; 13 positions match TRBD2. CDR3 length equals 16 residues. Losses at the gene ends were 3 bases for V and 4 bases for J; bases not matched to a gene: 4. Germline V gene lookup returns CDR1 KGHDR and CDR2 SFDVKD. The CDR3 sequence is CATSDLGLAGVETQYF. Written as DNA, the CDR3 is TGTGCCACCAGTGATCTAGGACTAGCGGGAGTAGAGACCCAGTACTTC.

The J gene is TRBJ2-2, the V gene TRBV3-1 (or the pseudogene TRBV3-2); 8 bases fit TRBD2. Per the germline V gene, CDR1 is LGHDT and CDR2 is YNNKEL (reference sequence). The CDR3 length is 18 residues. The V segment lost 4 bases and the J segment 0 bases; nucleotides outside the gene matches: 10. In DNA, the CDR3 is TGTGCCAGCAGCCCTCAATGGGGAGCGGGGGCGAACACCGGGGAGCTGTTTTTT. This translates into CASSPQWGAGANTGELFF.

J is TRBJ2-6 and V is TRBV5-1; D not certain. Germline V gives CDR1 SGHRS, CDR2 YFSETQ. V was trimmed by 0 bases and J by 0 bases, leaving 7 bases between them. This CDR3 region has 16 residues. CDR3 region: CASSLDASSGANVLTF. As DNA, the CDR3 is TGCGCCAGCAGCTTGGACGCCAGCTCTGGGGCCAACGTCCTGACTTTC.

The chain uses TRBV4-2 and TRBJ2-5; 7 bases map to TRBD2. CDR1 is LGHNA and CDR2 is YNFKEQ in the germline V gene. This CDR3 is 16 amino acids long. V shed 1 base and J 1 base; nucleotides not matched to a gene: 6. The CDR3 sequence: CASSQGAQRGQETQYF. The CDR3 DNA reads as TGTGCCAGCAGCCAAGGAGCCCAGCGGGGCCAAGAGACCCAGTACTTC.

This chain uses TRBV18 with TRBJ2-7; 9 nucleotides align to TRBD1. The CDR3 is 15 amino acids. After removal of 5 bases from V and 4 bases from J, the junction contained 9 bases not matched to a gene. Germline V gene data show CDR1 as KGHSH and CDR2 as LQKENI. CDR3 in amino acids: CASSNPGQGFYEQYF. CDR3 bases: TGTGCCAGCTCAAACCCGGGACAGGGTTTTTACGAGCAGTACTTC.

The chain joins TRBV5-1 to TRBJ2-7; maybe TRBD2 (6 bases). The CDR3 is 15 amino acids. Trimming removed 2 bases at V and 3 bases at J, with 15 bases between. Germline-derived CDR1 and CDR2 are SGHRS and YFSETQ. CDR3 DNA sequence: TGCGCCAGCAGCTTCGCCGGGACTGTAAGCTACGAGCAGTACTTC. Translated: CASSFAGTVSYEQYF.

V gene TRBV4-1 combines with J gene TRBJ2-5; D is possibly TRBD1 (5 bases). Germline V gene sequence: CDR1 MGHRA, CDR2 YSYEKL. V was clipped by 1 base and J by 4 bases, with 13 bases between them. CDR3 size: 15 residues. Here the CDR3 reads CASSQGAGRVETQYF. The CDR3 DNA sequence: TGCGCCAGCAGCCAAGGCGCTGGCAGGGTAGAGACCCAGTACTTC.

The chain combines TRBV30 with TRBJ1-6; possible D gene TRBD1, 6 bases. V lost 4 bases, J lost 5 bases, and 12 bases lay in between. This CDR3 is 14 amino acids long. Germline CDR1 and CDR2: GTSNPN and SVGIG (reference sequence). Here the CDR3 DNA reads TGTGCCTGGAAACGGACAGAGAATAATTCACCCCTCCACTTT. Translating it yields CAWKRTENNSPLHF.